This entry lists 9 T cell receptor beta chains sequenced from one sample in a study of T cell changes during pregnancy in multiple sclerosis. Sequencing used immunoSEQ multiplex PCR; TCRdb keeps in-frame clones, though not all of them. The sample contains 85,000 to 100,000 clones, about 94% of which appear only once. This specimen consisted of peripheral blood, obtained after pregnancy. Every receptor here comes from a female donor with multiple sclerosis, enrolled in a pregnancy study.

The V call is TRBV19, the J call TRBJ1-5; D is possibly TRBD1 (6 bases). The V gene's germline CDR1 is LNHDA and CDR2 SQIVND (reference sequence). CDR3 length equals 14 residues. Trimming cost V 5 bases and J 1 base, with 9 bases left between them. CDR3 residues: CASSRDMSNQPQHF. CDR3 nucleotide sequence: TGTGCCAGTAGTCGGGACATGAGCAATCAGCCCCAGCATTTT.

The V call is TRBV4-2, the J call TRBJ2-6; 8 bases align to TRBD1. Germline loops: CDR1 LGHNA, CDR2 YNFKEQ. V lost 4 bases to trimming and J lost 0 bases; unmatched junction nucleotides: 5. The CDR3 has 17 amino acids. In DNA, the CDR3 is TGTGCCAGCAGCCGTGGACAGGGAGGCTCTGGGGCCAACGTCCTGACTTTC. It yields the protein CASSRGQGGSGANVLTF.

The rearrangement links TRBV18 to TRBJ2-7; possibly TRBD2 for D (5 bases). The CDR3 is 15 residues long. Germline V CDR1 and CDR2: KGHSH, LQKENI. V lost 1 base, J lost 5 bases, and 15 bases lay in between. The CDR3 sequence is CASSPRWGEADEQYF. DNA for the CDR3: TGTGCCAGCTCACCACGGTGGGGAGAGGCCGACGAGCAGTACTTC.

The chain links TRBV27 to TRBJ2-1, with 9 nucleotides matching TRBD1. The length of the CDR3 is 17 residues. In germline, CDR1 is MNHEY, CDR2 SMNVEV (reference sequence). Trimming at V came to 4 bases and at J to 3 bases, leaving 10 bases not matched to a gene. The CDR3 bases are TGTGCCAGCAGTTCCCCCCGGACAGGGGCCTACTACAATGAGCAGTTCTTC. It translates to CASSSPRTGAYYNEQFF.

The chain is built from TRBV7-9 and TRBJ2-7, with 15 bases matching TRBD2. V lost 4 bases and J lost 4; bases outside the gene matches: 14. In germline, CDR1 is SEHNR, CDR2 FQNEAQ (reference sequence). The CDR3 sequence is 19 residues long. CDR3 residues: CASSSDGTSGRRQIYEQYF. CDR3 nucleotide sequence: TGTGCCAGCAGCTCGGATGGGACTAGCGGGAGGAGGCAGATTTACGAGCAGTACTTC.

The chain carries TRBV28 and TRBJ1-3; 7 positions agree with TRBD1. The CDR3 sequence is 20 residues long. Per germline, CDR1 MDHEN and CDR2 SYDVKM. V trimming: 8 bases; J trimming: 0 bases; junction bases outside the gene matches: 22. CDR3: CASAASLTGIFSFSGNTIYF. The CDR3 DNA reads TGTGCCAGCGCTGCATCTTTGACAGGGATATTTTCGTTCTCTGGAAACACCATATATTTT. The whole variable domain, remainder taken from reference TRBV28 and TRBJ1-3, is DVKVTQSSRYLVKRTGEKVFLECVQDMDHENMFWYRQDPGLGLRLIYFSYDVKMKEKGDIPEGYSVSREKKERFSLILESASTNQTSMYLCASAASLTGIFSFSGNTIYFGEGSWLTVV.

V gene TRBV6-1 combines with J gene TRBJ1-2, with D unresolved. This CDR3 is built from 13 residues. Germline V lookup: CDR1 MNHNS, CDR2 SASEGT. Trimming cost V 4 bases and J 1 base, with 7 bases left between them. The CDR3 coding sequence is TGTGCCAGCAGTGCAAAGAGTAACTATGGCTACACCTTC. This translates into CASSAKSNYGYTF.

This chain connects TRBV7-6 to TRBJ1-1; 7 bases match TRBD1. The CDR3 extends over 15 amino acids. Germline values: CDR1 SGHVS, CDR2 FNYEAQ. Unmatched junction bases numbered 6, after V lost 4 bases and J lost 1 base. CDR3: CASSSRGPPNTEAFF. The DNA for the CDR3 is TGTGCCAGCAGCTCAAGGGGGCCTCCGAACACTGAAGCTTTCTTT.

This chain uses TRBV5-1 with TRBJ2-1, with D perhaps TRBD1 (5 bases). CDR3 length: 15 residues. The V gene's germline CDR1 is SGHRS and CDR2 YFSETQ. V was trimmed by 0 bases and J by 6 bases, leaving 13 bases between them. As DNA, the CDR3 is TGCGCCAGCAGCTTGGCCCCAGGGTCTCCCAATGAGCAGTTCTTC. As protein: CASSLAPGSPNEQFF.